This TCR beta chain was sequenced for a study of cytomegalovirus exposure and HLA in healthy donors. Study-wide points: The Asian-associated ancestry cluster reportedly had fewer N-insertions than the roughly 670-donor mean in a later analysis. Confirmation in vitro established that a few CMV-associated chains were specific for CMV antigens.

A word on this clone: Its antigen is undetermined.

13 Jbeta primers and 60 Vbeta primers were used for the PCR. The data were produced by immunoSEQ multiplex PCR, yet TCRdb's version contains in-frame clones alone and is incomplete. The sample has hundreds of thousands of clones; 77% are singletons. This CDR3 region has 16 residues. CDR1 SGHKS and CDR2 YYEKEE come from the germline V gene (reference sequence). Trimming cost V 4 bases and J 3 bases; bases outside gene matches: 9. Donors showed nominal health when sampled, although they likely had unrecorded immune exposures. The chain has TRBV5-5 and TRBJ2-2, with 7 bases aligning to TRBD1. The sequence derives from a woman in her sixties or seventies in good health and CMV-seropositive. The sample comprised PBMCs. The CDR3 protein is CASSPTGTVHTGELFF. CDR3 coding DNA: TGTGCCAGCAGCCCGACTGGGACAGTGCACACCGGGGAGCTGTTTTTT.